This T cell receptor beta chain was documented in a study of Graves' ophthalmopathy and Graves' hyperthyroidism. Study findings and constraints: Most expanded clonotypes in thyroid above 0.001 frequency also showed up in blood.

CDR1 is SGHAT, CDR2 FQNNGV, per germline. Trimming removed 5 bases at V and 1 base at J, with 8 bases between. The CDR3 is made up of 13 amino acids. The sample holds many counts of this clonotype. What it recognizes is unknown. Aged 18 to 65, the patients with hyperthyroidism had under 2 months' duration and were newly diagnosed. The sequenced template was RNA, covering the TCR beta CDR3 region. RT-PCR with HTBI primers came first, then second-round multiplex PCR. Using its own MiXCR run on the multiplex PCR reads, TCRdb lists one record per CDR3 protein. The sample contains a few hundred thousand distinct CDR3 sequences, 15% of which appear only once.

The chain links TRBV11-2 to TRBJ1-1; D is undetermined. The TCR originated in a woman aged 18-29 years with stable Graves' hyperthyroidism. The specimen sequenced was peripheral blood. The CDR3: CASSLGKNTEAFF. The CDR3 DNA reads TGTGCCAGCAGCCTAGGGAAGAACACTGAAGCTTTCTTT.